These 21 T cell receptor beta chains share one sample of origin, sequenced in a study of blood T cell repertoires in COVID-19. Using immunoSEQ multiplex PCR, the repertoire was profiled, and TCRdb retains in-frame clones only, with some absent. The sample has around 65,000 clones, roughly three quarters seen once. Source material: peripheral blood. The receptors were sampled from a woman aged 80 or older with active or convalescent COVID-19.

The chain has TRBV27 and TRBJ1-1; D is unclear. Germline CDR1 reads MNHEY; CDR2 reads SMNVEV (reference sequence). The CDR3 is 14 amino acids. V lost 6 bases and J 0 bases, leaving 11 bases between the germline ends. As DNA, the CDR3 is TGTGCCAGCAGCACCCCCAACATGAACACTGAAGCTTTCTTT. Amino acids: CASSTPNMNTEAFF.

V gene TRBV7-9 combines with J gene TRBJ1-2; TRBD1 might be the D (5 bases). Per the germline V gene, CDR1 is SEHNR and CDR2 is FQNEAQ (reference sequence). With 1 base removed from V and 8 bases from J, the gap between germline ends came to 20 bases. The CDR3 covers 16 residues. The CDR3 nucleotides read TGTGCCAGCAGCTTAGATTTGGGAGGGGAAAGCGGGGGCTACACCTTC. Translating it yields CASSLDLGGESGGYTF.

In its sample, this clone was seen a few times. The chain uses TRBV20-1 and TRBJ1-4, with D hard to call. The CDR3 is made up of 11 amino acids. CDR1 DFQATT and CDR2 SNEGSKA come from the germline V gene (reference sequence). Between the trimmed V and J ends, which lost 0 bases and 8 bases, there was a span of 4 bases. The CDR3 nucleotides read TGCAGTGCTAGAGAGAGAGAAAAACTGTTTTTT. Translating gives CSAREREKLFF.

The rearrangement joins TRBV25-1 to TRBJ1-2; D might be TRBD1 (5 bases). V was shortened by 2 bases and J by 6 bases, with 10 bases between the two germline ends. This CDR3 spans 13 amino acids. Germline V gene data show CDR1 as MGHDK and CDR2 as SYGVNS. CDR3 nucleotides: TGTGCCAGCAGTGAACAGCAGGGTGATGGCTACACCTTC. Protein product: CASSEQQGDGYTF.

This chain joins TRBV20-1 and TRBJ1-4; 8 bases line up with TRBD1. The CDR3 extends over 13 amino acids. Looked up from germline, CDR1 is DFQATT and CDR2 is SNEGSKA (reference sequence). Germline trimming cut 3 bases from V and 8 bases from J; bases unmatched to any gene: 5. CDR3 residues: CSASGQGPEKLFF. CDR3 coding DNA: TGCAGTGCTAGTGGACAGGGCCCCGAAAAACTGTTTTTT.

In nucleotides, the CDR3 is TGTGCCAGCAGCTCCGGACAGGGAGGTATAGGGGGCTACACCTTC. It yields the protein CASSSGQGGIGGYTF. V gene TRBV7-2 combines with J gene TRBJ1-2; TRBD1 matches 8 bases. Per the germline V gene, CDR1 is SGHTA and CDR2 is FQGNSA. V lost 4 bases, J lost 8 bases, and 12 bases stayed unmatched. This CDR3 has 15 amino acids.

This chain uses TRBV10-3 with TRBJ1-1, with D tentatively TRBD1 (6 bases). Trimming took 7 bases from V and 0 from J, leaving 15 bases between them. This CDR3 has 15 amino acids. CDR1 is ENHRY, CDR2 SYGVKD, per germline. The CDR3: CAITKEKGVNTEAFF. The CDR3 coding sequence is TGTGCCATCACAAAAGAAAAGGGGGTGAACACTGAAGCTTTCTTT.

The rearrangement uses TRBV27 and TRBJ2-4; D is unclear. The CDR3 contains 12 residues. Per germline, CDR1 MNHEY and CDR2 SMNVEV (reference sequence). V lost 8 bases to trimming and J lost 4 bases, with 9 bases between them. The CDR3 sequence is CASRGLKNIQYF. The CDR3 DNA reads as TGTGCCAGCCGAGGTCTGAAAAACATTCAGTACTTC.

V gene TRBV2 combines with J gene TRBJ1-2; no firm D call. The CDR3 is 13 residues long. V lost 5 bases, J lost 7 bases, and 14 bases lay in between. Germline CDR1 and CDR2: SNHLY and FYNNEI. CDR3 DNA sequence: TGTGCCAGCAGTAGGGAGGAGGGAAGTGGCTACACCTTC. This translates into CASSREEGSGYTF. The full variable domain, its missing parts supplied by reference TRBV2 and TRBJ1-2, is EPEVTQTPSHQVTQMGQEVILRCVPISNHLYFYWYRQILGQKVEFLVSFYNNEISEKSEIFDDQFSVERPDGSNFTLKIRSTKLEDSAMYFCASSREEGSGYTFGSGTRLTVV.

For this clone: One junction end disagrees with the germline gene, perhaps due to a read error. The chain links TRBV29-1 to TRBJ1-1, with D maybe TRBD1 (6 bases). Germline CDR1 is SQVTM and CDR2 is ANQGSEA. CDR3 size: 12 residues. CDR3 sequence reads: CSVEVGDTEAFF. The CDR3 DNA reads as TGCAGCGTTGAAGTCGGGGACACCGAAGCTTTCTTT.

The chain couples TRBV19 to TRBJ2-5, with TRBD2 identical over 7 bases. V trimming: 6 bases; J trimming: 5 bases; junction bases outside the gene matches: 0. Germline values: CDR1 LNHDA, CDR2 SQIVND (reference sequence). The CDR3 covers 11 residues. CDR3 bases: TGTGCCAGTAGGGGAGGGGAGACCCAGTACTTC. Amino acid sequence: CASRGGETQYF. The variable domain in full, with the rest retrieved from reference TRBV19 and TRBJ2-5, is DGGITQSPKYLFRKEGQNVTLSCEQNLNHDAMYWYRQDPGQGLRLIYYSQIVNDFQKGDIAEGYSVSREKKESFPLTVTSAQKNPTAFYLCASRGGETQYFGPGTRLLVL.

The V and J genes are TRBV18 and TRBJ1-2; weak D call: TRBD1 (5 bases). Trimming pared 6 bases from V and 3 bases from J, leaving 8 bases between. This CDR3 has 12 residues. Germline V CDR1 and CDR2: KGHSH, LQKENI. The CDR3 coding sequence is TGTGCCAGCTCGCAACAGGACTATGGCTACACCTTC. Protein product: CASSQQDYGYTF.

This clone was picked up one time. The chain employs TRBV6-5 and TRBJ1-6, with D perhaps TRBD1 (5 bases). Trimming took 11 bases from V and 5 from J, leaving 10 bases between them. Germline assignment: CDR1 MNHEY and CDR2 SVGAGI. The length of the CDR3 is 12 residues. In nucleotides, the CDR3 is TGTGCCGCCGCGGGGGATAATTCACCCCTCCACTTT. This codes for CAAAGDNSPLHF.

A few counts support this clone. The rearrangement joins TRBV7-9 to TRBJ1-6; 8 bases match TRBD1. J gave up 9 bases and V 5 bases, and 6 bases lay outside the gene matches. The CDR3 is 14 amino acids. From germline, CDR1 is SEHNR and CDR2 FQNEAQ (reference sequence). CDR3 in amino acids: CASSGDRSGSPLHF. The CDR3 DNA follows: TGTGCCAGCAGCGGGGACAGGAGCGGTTCACCCCTCCACTTT.

The chain's CDR3 is CASSLQGYAEAFF. CDR3 DNA: TGCGCCAGCAGCTTACAGGGGTACGCTGAAGCTTTCTTT. The chain uses TRBV5-1 and TRBJ1-1, with 7 positions matching TRBD1. J was trimmed by 6 bases and V by 2 bases; bases with no gene match: 4. This CDR3 spans 13 amino acids. Germline V lookup: CDR1 SGHRS, CDR2 YFSETQ.

In this sample, this clone turned up a few times. V gene TRBV3-1 (or the pseudogene TRBV3-2) combines with J gene TRBJ2-7; no firm D call. The CDR3 length is 12 residues. CDR1 and CDR2 (germline): LGHDT, YNNKEL (reference sequence). Trimming took off 2 bases at V and 6 bases at J, with 8 bases between the two ends. As DNA, the CDR3 is TGTGCCAGCAGCCAATTGTTCAGCGAGCAGTACTTC. Encoded protein: CASSQLFSEQYF.

The chain recombines TRBV19 with TRBJ1-5; 7 nucleotides line up with TRBD1. CDR1 and CDR2 from the germline V gene are LNHDA and SQIVND (reference sequence). Losses at the gene ends were 7 bases for V and 1 base for J; bases not matched to a gene: 10. The length of the CDR3 is 16 residues. The CDR3 spells CASIRQGGGSNQPQHF. The CDR3 DNA follows: TGTGCCAGTATTCGACAGGGCGGAGGAAGCAATCAGCCCCAGCATTTT.

The rearrangement links TRBV11-2 to TRBJ2-2, with 12 bases identical to TRBD1. This CDR3 spans 18 amino acids. The ends lost 5 bases at V and 5 bases at J; junction bases unmatched: 12. Germline V lookup: CDR1 SGHAT, CDR2 FQNNGV. CDR3 sequence (DNA): TGTGCCAGCAGCCACGACAGGGGACAGGGGGCTTATACCGGGGAGCTGTTTTTT. Translating gives CASSHDRGQGAYTGELFF.

The chain joins TRBV2 to TRBJ1-5; D gene uncertain. Germline loops: CDR1 SNHLY, CDR2 FYNNEI. Deletions cut 2 bases from V and 6 bases from J, with 5 bases between. The CDR3 is 12 amino acids. In DNA form, the CDR3 reads TGTGCCAGCAGTGAATCTTCTCAGCCCCAGCATTTT. It encodes CASSESSQPQHF.

The chain has TRBV7-2 and TRBJ1-1; tentative D call: TRBD1 (5 bases). Germline CDR1 is SGHTA and CDR2 is FQGNSA. The CDR3 extends over 13 amino acids. With 2 bases removed from V and 4 bases from J, the gap between germline ends came to 8 bases. CDR3 region: CASSLQGSTEAFF. For the CDR3, the DNA is TGTGCCAGCAGCTTACAGGGATCCACTGAAGCTTTCTTT.

This clone came up a few times. The V gene is TRBV2, the J gene TRBJ2-7, with a possible D match to TRBD1 (6 bases). Per germline, CDR1 SNHLY and CDR2 FYNNEI. Between the trimmed V and J ends, which lost 6 bases and 9 bases, there was a span of 24 bases. The CDR3 has 15 residues. The CDR3 here is CASRTTGSQDLGQYF. The CDR3 region has the DNA TGTGCCAGCAGAACTACAGGGAGCCAGGACTTAGGGCAGTACTTC.